Following are 9 T cell receptor beta chains from one sample sequenced in a study of T cell clonality in common variable immunodeficiency. The data were produced by immunoSEQ multiplex PCR, yet TCRdb's version contains in-frame clones alone and is incomplete. The sample has about 81,000 clones, none seen only once. What was sequenced was peripheral blood mononuclear cells. These receptors originate from a person aged 18 to 69 in good health.

The table lists this clone with many counts. Read sequence stops 3 residues before the CDR3 end, and the germline J gene provides the missing end. The chain links TRBV6-2 or TRBV6-3 to TRBJ1-3; D may be TRBD1 (6 bases). The CDR3 covers 17 residues. Germline CDR1 and CDR2: MNHEY and SVGEGT. V lost 6 bases, J lost 0 bases, and 18 bases lay in between. The CDR3 spells CASRRGSGGGSGNTIYF. The CDR3 DNA, read in part, is TGTGCCAGCAGACGCGGGTCGGGGGGCGGCTCTGGAAACACC.

In this sample, this clone turned up many times. The read falls 3 residues short of the CDR3 end, and the missing part is taken from the germline J gene. The chain uses TRBV7-6 and TRBJ2-3; 11 bases map to TRBD1. The CDR3 extends over 17 amino acids. Unmatched junction bases numbered 6, after V lost 2 bases and J lost 2 bases. Germline CDR1 SGHVS, CDR2 FNYEAQ. CDR3 region: CASSLFVGQGATDTQYF. The sequenced part of the CDR3 DNA is TGTGCCAGCAGCTTATTTGTTGGACAGGGGGCCACAGATACG. Using reference TRBV7-6 and TRBJ2-3 for the parts outside the CDR3, the full variable domain is GAGVSQSPRYKVTKRGQDVALRCDPISGHVSLYWYRQALGQGPEFLTYFNYEAQQDKSGLPNDRFSAERPEGSISTLTIQRTEQRDSAMYRCASSLFVGQGATDTQYFGPGTRLTVL.

This clone appeared many times. Coverage ceases 3 residues before the CDR3 finishes, and the germline J gene fills in the end. This rearrangement joins TRBV14 to TRBJ1-2, with 7 bases aligning to TRBD1. The CDR3 is 14 residues long. CDR1 and CDR2 from the germline V gene are SGHDN and FVKESK. With 1 base clipped from V and 4 bases from J, the junction kept 3 bases outside the gene matches. The DNA read from the CDR3 is TGTGCCAGCAGCCAAGGGTACAGGGGCTATGGC. Translated: CASSQGYRGYG. The whole CDR3 protein is CASSQGYRGYGYTF.

This clone has ten or more counts. Read data end 3 residues before the CDR3 end; the end is taken from the germline J gene. The J gene is TRBJ2-2, the V gene TRBV19, with 10 bases that match TRBD1. Germline lookup yields CDR1 LNHDA and CDR2 SQIVND (reference sequence). The CDR3 covers 15 residues. J lost 3 bases, V lost 4 bases, and 2 bases had no gene match. The part of the CDR3 DNA that was read is TGTGCCAGTAGTAGGGGGACAGGGGACACCGGGGAG. It is translated as CASSRGTGDTGE. The entire CDR3 protein is CASSRGTGDTGELFF.

This clone was found many times. The CDR3 end is not reached by the read, which stops 3 residues before it; the germline J gene fills it in. In the same sample, other DNA sequences code for this CDR3. The chain is built from TRBV7-6 and TRBJ1-1, with 8 bases lining up with TRBD1. Germline CDR1 SGHVS, CDR2 FNYEAQ. This CDR3 has 18 residues. V was pared by 4 bases and J by 0 bases, with 13 bases of the junction left unmatched. CDR3 loop: CASSSTDRAFNMNTEAFF. The DNA read from the CDR3 is TGTGCCAGCAGCTCAACGGACAGGGCCTTTAACATGAACACTGAA.

This clone was observed many times. The CDR3 end is not reached by the read, which stops 3 residues before it; the germline J gene fills it in. The rearrangement links TRBV11-3 to TRBJ2-7; TRBD1 might be the D (5 bases). V lost 6 bases, J lost 0 bases, and 9 bases lay in between. The CDR3 has 13 residues. Germline lookup yields CDR1 SGHNT and CDR2 YENEEA. CDR3 DNA (partial): TGTGCCAGCAGTCCTGACAGCTCCTACGAG. Translated: CASSPDSSYE. The full CDR3 protein reads CASSPDSSYEQYF.

This clone was counted at least ten times. The CDR3 is cut off 3 residues early in the read; its end comes from the germline J gene. The chain recombines TRBV5-1 with TRBJ1-1; TRBD1 might be the D (6 bases). Germline assignment: CDR1 SGHRS and CDR2 YFSETQ. Trimming left V 4 bases short and J 1 base short, with 11 bases between. The CDR3 covers 14 residues. The CDR3 loop is CASSTEQGNTEAFF. CDR3 bases read: TGCGCCAGCAGCACGGAACAGGGGAACACTGAA. Looking up the rest from reference TRBV5-1 and TRBJ1-1 gives the full variable domain: KAGVTQTPRYLIKTRGQQVTLSCSPISGHRSVSWYQQTPGQGLQFLFEYFSETQRNKGNFPGRFSGRQFSNSRSEMNVSTLELGDSALYLCASSTEQGNTEAFFGQGTRLTVV.

This clone was seen ten or more times. The read ends 3 residues shy of where the CDR3 ends; the end is completed using the germline J gene. The genes are TRBV20-1 and TRBJ2-1; TRBD2 matches 8 bases. The CDR3 has 16 amino acids. Germline CDR1 DFQATT, CDR2 SNEGSKA (reference sequence). Trimming cost V 0 bases and J 3 bases; bases outside gene matches: 7. The covered CDR3 bases are TGCAGTGCTAGAGATCCCTCAGCGGGAGTCTACAATGAG. As protein: CSARDPSAGVYNE. The whole CDR3 region reads CSARDPSAGVYNEQFF.

This clone came up many times. CDR3 protein: CASSFPGQSYEQYF. The part of the CDR3 DNA that was read is TGTGCCAGCAGCTTTCCGGGACAGTCCTACGAG. The genes are TRBV11-2 and TRBJ2-7, with 7 bases identical to TRBD1. The read ends 3 residues before the CDR3 terminus; that terminus is restored from the germline J gene. CDR3 length equals 14 residues. The J segment lost 1 base and the V segment lost 3 bases, leaving 3 bases of the junction unmatched. Germline V gene data show CDR1 as SGHAT and CDR2 as FQNNGV.